This T cell receptor beta chain is drawn from a study of blood T cell repertoires in COVID-19. At the level of the study: The United States, Italy and Spain supplied acute and convalescent COVID-19 samples. PBMCs, B-cell-depleted T cells, or T cells provided the cDNA or gDNA that made up the material.

Source study methods: Nucleated cell counts were estimated from reference gene primer amplification. Sequenced by immunoSEQ multiplex PCR; TCRdb stores in-frame clones only, minus some. That table supplies the V and J calls and clone size; D and trimming were determined from the DNA. The data contain some 200,000 clones, more than 75% of them singletons. Specimen: peripheral blood. The receptor was derived from an elderly man with acute or convalescent COVID-19.

This CDR3 reads CASSLFDNSNEQFF. In DNA, the CDR3 is TGTGCCAGCAGCTTATTCGACAACAGCAATGAGCAGTTCTTC. V gene TRBV7-9 combines with J gene TRBJ2-1; D remains ambiguous. CDR1 is SEHNR and CDR2 is FQNEAQ in the germline V gene (reference sequence). V lost 2 bases and J lost 6, with 11 bases in between. This CDR3 comprises 14 residues. The full variable domain, its missing parts supplied by reference TRBV7-9 and TRBJ2-1, is DTGVSQNPRHKITKRGQNVTFRCDPISEHNRLYWYRQTLGQGPEFLTYFQNEAQLEKSRLLSDRFSAERPKGSFSTLEIQRTEQGDSAMYLCASSLFDNSNEQFFGPGTRLTVL.